Listed below are T cell receptor beta chains from one sample, sequenced in a study of T-cell reconstitution after alpha-beta-depleted transplantation in children. TCRdb re-derived calls from the PCR reads in MiXCR, one entry per CDR3 protein. The sample holds about 980,000 distinct CDR3 sequences, around 30% seen once. The input for sequencing was PBMCs, mostly from graft donor cells, taken 360 days after TCRalphabeta/CD19-depleted stem cell transplant. These receptors came from a boy under three years old who had a stem cell transplant for SCID, so the T cells may come from the graft donor. The CDR3 runs from the conserved cysteine through the conserved F or W. D genes are given only for firm matches. Clone size is not always given. Where it is, it says once, few, many or a class for expanded clones.

d_call,clone_size,v_call,j_call,cdr3_aa,cdr3_nt
TRBD2,NA,TRBV12-3/TRBV12-4,TRBJ2-2,CASSYRGLAGANTGELFF,TGTGCCAGCAGTTACCGGGGACTAGCGGGGGCGAACACCGGGGAGCTGTTTTTT
NA,NA,TRBV18,TRBJ2-7,CASSPPSGERRYF,TGTGCCAGCTCACCACCGTCAGGCGAGCGCAGGTACTTC
NA,NA,TRBV29-1,TRBJ2-1,CSVVGRGGEQFF,TGCAGCGTTGTAGGGAGGGGGGGTGAGCAGTTCTTC
NA,few,TRBV15,TRBJ2-3,CATSRWDSYTDTQYF,TGTGCCACCAGCAGATGGGACTCCTACACAGATACGCAGTATTTT
TRBD1,NA,TRBV19,TRBJ1-2,CASTPRQGASSNYGYTF,TGTGCCAGTACCCCACGACAGGGGGCGAGTTCTAACTATGGCTACACCTTC
TRBD1,NA,TRBV7-2,TRBJ2-1,CASRTFDRGRYGQFF,TGTGCCAGCCGCACCTTCGACAGGGGGCGCTACGGGCAGTTCTTC
NA,few,TRBV20-1,TRBJ2-1,CSARDLGGSYNEQFF,TGCAGTGCTAGAGATCTGGGGGGCTCCTACAATGAGCAGTTCTTC
NA,NA,TRBV28,TRBJ2-7,CASSFGGFHEQYF,TGTGCCAGCAGTTTTGGGGGGTTCCACGAGCAGTACTTC
NA,NA,TRBV6-5,TRBJ2-5,CASSYWGTQETQYF,TGTGCCAGCAGTTACTGGGGGACCCAAGAGACCCAGTACTTC
TRBD1,NA,TRBV27,TRBJ1-2,CASSKTTGGVYGYTF,TGTGCCAGCAGTAAAACGACAGGGGGCGTCTATGGCTACACCTTC
TRBD1,few,TRBV6-2/TRBV6-3,TRBJ1-1,CASRNAGTENTEAFF,TGTGCCAGCAGAAACGCCGGGACAGAGAACACTGAAGCTTTCTTT